The T cell receptor beta chain described here comes from a study of T-cell memory formation after mild COVID-19. Germline-derived CDR1 and CDR2 are SGHTA and FQGNSA. The CDR3 sequence is 16 residues long. V was clipped by 2 bases and J by 2 bases, with 14 bases between them. 5'RACE with constant-segment primers built TCRalpha and TCRbeta cDNA libraries with UMIs. TCRdb ran MiXCR on the 5' RACE reads and lists one entry per CDR3 protein. This sample has about 410,000 distinct CDR3 sequences, with roughly 18% found just once. The chain joins TRBV7-2 to TRBJ2-3; the D is unclear. Sequenced input: PBMCs or a T cell subset sorted from them (not recorded which). The source is a man aged 18 to 29 who had mild COVID-19 (a few samples of this study predate the infection). Cell type and time point are not known. Here the CDR3 reads CASSLPLRQLTDTQYF. CDR3 DNA: TGTGCCAGCAGCTTACCATTGAGGCAGCTCACAGATACGCAGTATTTT.